The present TCR beta chain was sequenced within a study of blood T cell repertoires in COVID-19. Overall study: PBMCs, B-cell-depleted T cells, or T cells provided the cDNA or gDNA that made up the material.

Germline values: CDR1 SGDLS, CDR2 YYNGEE. The CDR3 length is 16 residues. V gave up 1 base and J gave up 5 bases; unmatched junction bases: 8. Sequenced by immunoSEQ multiplex PCR; TCRdb stores in-frame clones only, minus some. The top ten clones hold roughly 2.6% of a sample with 150,000 to 200,000 clones, around 87% of them seen once. The clonotype originates from a man between 40 and 49 years old with active or convalescent COVID-19. The V and J genes are TRBV9 and TRBJ2-5, with TRBD1 matching 10 bases. Sequencing was carried out using peripheral blood. This CDR3 is CASSVTGTGVLETQYF. As DNA, the CDR3 is TGTGCCAGCAGCGTAACCGGGACAGGGGTATTGGAGACCCAGTACTTC.